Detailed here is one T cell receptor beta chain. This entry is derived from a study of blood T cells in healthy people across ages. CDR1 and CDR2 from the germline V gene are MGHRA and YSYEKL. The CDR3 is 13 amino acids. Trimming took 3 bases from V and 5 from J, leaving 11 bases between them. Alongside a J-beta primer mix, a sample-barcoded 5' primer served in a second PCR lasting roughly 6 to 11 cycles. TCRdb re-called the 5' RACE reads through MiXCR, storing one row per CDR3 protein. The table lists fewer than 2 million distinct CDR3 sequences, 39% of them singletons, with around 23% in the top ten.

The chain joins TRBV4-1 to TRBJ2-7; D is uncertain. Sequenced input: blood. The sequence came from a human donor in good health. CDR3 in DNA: TGCGCCAGCAGCCATCTCCGACCGGACGAGCAGTACTTC. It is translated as CASSHLRPDEQYF.